This is a list of T cell receptor beta chains from one sample in a study of control samples from healthy donors and cancer patients. The method was immunoSEQ multiplex PCR; TCRdb's version includes in-frame clones alone and lacks a portion of them. The sample carries fewer than 80,000 clones, about 90% recorded once. Sequences were obtained from PBMCs. These receptors came from a man between 60 and 75 years old with colorectal cancer. Each CDR3 is given with its conserved first and last residue. A D gene is named only where the DNA matches it firmly. Size is stated for part of the rows, as once, few or many counts, or as a class when the clone is expanded.

CDR3aa: CASSLTVAGEQFF
v_gene: TRBV6-5
abundance: -
d_gene: -

CDR3aa: CASSPPFFKNTEAFF
v_gene: TRBV18
abundance: -
d_gene: -

CDR3aa: CSVEGQYTEAFF
v_gene: TRBV29-1
abundance: -
d_gene: -

CDR3aa: CASSGSGGFYEQYF
v_gene: TRBV11-3
abundance: -
d_gene: TRBD2

CDR3aa: CSARGGEGAFF
v_gene: TRBV20-1
abundance: -
d_gene: -

CDR3aa: CASSLYAREETQYF
v_gene: TRBV7-2
abundance: -
d_gene: -

CDR3aa: CASSPGGSIVGDTEAFF
v_gene: TRBV5-4
abundance: -
d_gene: -

CDR3aa: CASGLYNEQFF
v_gene: TRBV5-6
abundance: -
d_gene: -

CDR3aa: CASSLQGVVYGYTF
v_gene: TRBV5-4
abundance: -
d_gene: TRBD1

CDR3aa: CASRTGGSYEQYF
v_gene: TRBV6-6
abundance: -
d_gene: TRBD2

CDR3aa: CASSLQGAYEQYF
v_gene: TRBV5-5
abundance: few
d_gene: -

CDR3aa: CASSLDPPRTGGNSPLHF
v_gene: TRBV11-3
abundance: few
d_gene: TRBD1

CDR3aa: CASSPGQNQPQHF
v_gene: TRBV18
abundance: -
d_gene: -

CDR3aa: CASSSYDGVRHGYTF
v_gene: TRBV5-6
abundance: -
d_gene: -

CDR3aa: CASSSETVDTQYF
v_gene: TRBV7-3
abundance: -
d_gene: -

CDR3aa: CASSLGGGGTDTQYF
v_gene: TRBV5-1
abundance: -
d_gene: TRBD2

CDR3aa: CSVGGAETQYF
v_gene: TRBV29-1
abundance: -
d_gene: -

CDR3aa: CAWSVGGASYNSPLHF
v_gene: TRBV30
abundance: -
d_gene: -

CDR3aa: CASSYPDRDNYGYTF
v_gene: TRBV6-6
abundance: -
d_gene: TRBD1

CDR3aa: CASSQVRRGEYGYTF
v_gene: TRBV3-1/TRBV3-2
abundance: -
d_gene: -

CDR3aa: CASRRDRGSPLHF
v_gene: TRBV19
abundance: -
d_gene: -

CDR3aa: CASSEGPDHNYGYTF
v_gene: TRBV6-1
abundance: -
d_gene: -

CDR3aa: CASSSGTSPQETQYF
v_gene: TRBV27
abundance: -
d_gene: TRBD2

CDR3aa: CACMVKVTGELFF
v_gene: TRBV6-5
abundance: -
d_gene: -